This T cell receptor beta chain derives from a study of cytomegalovirus exposure and HLA in healthy donors. The CDR3 spans 14 residues. Germline CDR1 GTSNPN, CDR2 SVGIG (reference sequence). After removal of 1 base from V and 9 bases from J, the junction contained 11 bases not matched to a gene. The study ran its PCR with 60 Vbeta and 13 Jbeta primers. This table comes from immunoSEQ multiplex PCR, and its TCRdb copy is limited to in-frame clones, with some not included. The table lists more than 95,000 clones, under 90% of them singletons, with more than 3.5% in the top ten. This clone was found a few times.

This chain connects TRBV30 to TRBJ2-7; 8 nucleotides line up with TRBD2. The sequence was collected from a woman aged 35 to 49 in good health and CMV-seropositive. Sequencing was done on a sample of PBMCs. The CDR3 loop is CAWSEGGVAGLQYF. CDR3 sequence (DNA): TGTGCCTGGAGTGAAGGTGGGGTAGCGGGATTGCAGTACTTC.